The 29 T cell receptor beta chains given below trace back to one sample, sequenced in a study of blood T cell repertoires in COVID-19. Sequenced by immunoSEQ multiplex PCR; TCRdb stores in-frame clones only, minus some. The profile shows about 270,000 clones, approximately 89% of them singletons. Sequences were obtained from PBMCs or T cells enriched from blood (not recorded which). The receptors come from a man aged 40-49 years who had been exposed to COVID-19.

This sequence joins TRBV5-4 and TRBJ2-5, with D possibly TRBD1 on 6 matching bases. The CDR3 runs to 16 residues. With 1 base removed from V and 0 bases from J, the gap between germline ends came to 13 bases. Looked up from germline, CDR1 is SGHNT and CDR2 is YYREEE (reference sequence). CDR3 sequence reads: CASSLTLGAYQETQYF. The CDR3 DNA is TGTGCCAGCAGCTTGACCTTGGGGGCCTACCAAGAGACCCAGTACTTC.

There are a few counts of this clone. The V and J genes are TRBV6-5 and TRBJ1-4, with D possibly matching TRBD1 (5 bases). Per germline, CDR1 MNHEY and CDR2 SVGAGI. V shed 4 bases and J shed 1 base, with 7 bases lying between them. The CDR3 runs to 14 residues. CDR3 region: CASSSGVTNEKLFF. In DNA form, the CDR3 reads TGTGCCAGCAGTTCGGGGGTAACTAATGAAAAACTGTTTTTT.

The chain carries TRBV5-1 and TRBJ2-3; the D gene is possibly TRBD1 (8 bases). V lost 0 bases, J lost 1 base, and 12 bases lay in between. The germline gives CDR1 SGHRS, CDR2 YFSETQ. CDR3 length: 16 residues. CDR3 DNA: TGCGCCAGCAGCTTGGACAGGGGGGGACGCACAGATACGCAGTATTTT. It encodes CASSLDRGGRTDTQYF.

The chain is built from TRBV4-1 and TRBJ2-5, with D possibly TRBD1 on 6 matching bases. V was trimmed by 0 bases and J by 13 bases, leaving 12 bases between them. The CDR3 runs to 12 residues. Germline assignment: CDR1 MGHRA and CDR2 YSYEKL. The CDR3 loop reads CASSQDYGQPYF. The CDR3 region has the DNA TGCGCCAGCAGCCAAGATTACGGACAGCCGTACTTC.

This clone was seen just once. The chain joins TRBV29-1 to TRBJ1-2; D is ambiguous. Germline CDR1 SQVTM, CDR2 ANQGSEA. The CDR3 loop spans 11 amino acids. Trimming stripped 4 bases from V and 4 bases from J, with 7 bases between. The chain's CDR3 is CSVVHIYGYTF. DNA for the CDR3: TGCAGCGTTGTCCACATCTATGGCTACACCTTC.

The rearrangement joins TRBV5-6 to TRBJ2-7, with 8 bases matching TRBD1. Trimming took 2 bases from V and 6 from J; bases not matched to a gene: 7. The CDR3 runs to 14 residues. Germline loops: CDR1 SGHDT, CDR2 YYEEEE. This CDR3 is CASSFGGQVTEQYF. The CDR3 coding sequence is TGTGCCAGCAGCTTTGGGGGACAGGTAACCGAGCAGTACTTC. Looking up the rest from reference TRBV5-6 and TRBJ2-7 gives the full variable domain: DAGVTQSPTHLIKTRGQQVTLRCSPKSGHDTVSWYQQALGQGPQFIFQYYEEEERQRGNFPDRFSGHQFPNYSSELNVNALLLGDSALYLCASSFGGQVTEQYFGPGTRLTVT.

The rearrangement uses TRBV18 and TRBJ1-5; the D gene is possibly TRBD1 (6 bases). The germline CDR1 and CDR2 sequences are KGHSH and LQKENI. CDR3 length: 15 residues. Trimming removed 3 bases from V and 4 bases from J, with 13 bases in between. For the CDR3, the DNA is TGTGCCAGCTCACCGGACAGCGGAAGGAATCAGCCCCAGCATTTT. Its translation is CASSPDSGRNQPQHF. Full variable domain (remainder filled in from reference TRBV18 and TRBJ1-5): NAGVMQNPRHLVRRRGQEARLRCSPMKGHSHVYWYRQLPEEGLKFMVYLQKENIIDESGMPKERFSAEFPKEGPSILRIQQVVRGDSAAYFCASSPDSGRNQPQHFGDGTRLSIL.

The genes are TRBV7-2 and TRBJ2-1; D is possibly TRBD2 (5 bases). Germline CDR1 and CDR2: SGHTA and FQGNSA. The V and J ends lost 8 bases and 5 bases respectively, with 13 bases between them. CDR3 length: 13 residues. CDR3 loop: CASRRAVDNEQFF. The CDR3 nucleotides are TGTGCCAGCCGGAGAGCGGTCGACAATGAGCAGTTCTTC.

The genes are TRBV2 and TRBJ1-1; 10 bases are a match to TRBD1. V shed 7 bases, J shed 6 bases, and the junction held 11 bases outside the gene matches. CDR3 size: 15 residues. CDR1 and CDR2 (germline): SNHLY, FYNNEI. CDR3 nucleotides: TGTGCCAGCAAGACTCGGACAGGGGGTATCGCTGAAGCTTTCTTT. This codes for CASKTRTGGIAEAFF.

The V gene is TRBV7-6, the J gene TRBJ1-1, with 7 bases matching TRBD1. Trimming cost V 5 bases and J 5 bases; bases outside gene matches: 11. This CDR3 comprises 15 residues. Germline assignment: CDR1 SGHVS and CDR2 FNYEAQ. CDR3 loop: CASSGLQGEDTEAFF. DNA for the CDR3: TGTGCCAGCAGCGGGCTCCAGGGGGAGGATACTGAAGCTTTCTTT.

This sequence joins TRBV19 and TRBJ2-7; D might be TRBD1 (6 bases). Trimming left V 1 base short and J 5 bases short, with 18 bases between. The CDR3 is made up of 16 amino acids. Germline assignment: CDR1 LNHDA and CDR2 SQIVND (reference sequence). Here the CDR3 reads CASSIGFGTTGNEQYF. As DNA, the CDR3 is TGTGCCAGTAGTATAGGATTTGGGACAACCGGGAACGAGCAGTACTTC. The whole variable domain, remainder taken from reference TRBV19 and TRBJ2-7, is DGGITQSPKYLFRKEGQNVTLSCEQNLNHDAMYWYRQDPGQGLRLIYYSQIVNDFQKGDIAEGYSVSREKKESFPLTVTSAQKNPTAFYLCASSIGFGTTGNEQYFGPGTRLTVT.

CDR3: CASSVNFFQPQHF. Here the CDR3 DNA reads TGTGCCAGTAGTGTCAACTTTTTTCAGCCCCAGCATTTT. The V call is TRBV19, the J call TRBJ1-5; D is uncertain. The germline V gene has CDR1 LNHDA and CDR2 SQIVND (reference sequence). This CDR3 has 13 amino acids. The germline V and J ends were trimmed by 5 bases and 6 bases, with 11 bases remaining between them.

This clone occurred once. The V call is TRBV4-1, the J call TRBJ2-1, with D perhaps TRBD2 (7 bases). Trimming pared 7 bases from V and 4 bases from J, leaving 17 bases between. The CDR3 totals 15 residues. Germline CDR1 and CDR2: MGHRA and YSYEKL. In DNA, the CDR3 is TGCGCCAGCACTGGGGGGGCACGACCTTACAATGAGCAGTTCTTC. This sequence encodes CASTGGARPYNEQFF.

This chain links TRBV19 with TRBJ2-3; D is ambiguous. CDR3 length: 13 amino acids. Germline lookup yields CDR1 LNHDA and CDR2 SQIVND (reference sequence). Trimming took 3 bases from V and 4 from J, leaving 8 bases between them. The CDR3 region has the DNA TGTGCCAGTAGTATCTCAGTGTCAGATACGCAGTATTTT. Translating it yields CASSISVSDTQYF.

The rearrangement links TRBV30 to TRBJ2-2; D remains unclear. There are 13 residues in the CDR3. V was cut by 2 bases and J by 4 bases, with 8 bases left in between. The V gene's germline CDR1 is GTSNPN and CDR2 SVGIG (reference sequence). The CDR3 protein is CAWSYDSTGELFF. CDR3 DNA: TGTGCCTGGAGTTATGACTCCACCGGGGAGCTGTTTTTT.

The V call is TRBV5-1, the J call TRBJ1-4; D unclear. CDR1 and CDR2 from the germline V gene are SGHRS and YFSETQ. V was trimmed by 4 bases and J by 7 bases, leaving 14 bases between them. This CDR3 is built from 14 residues. CDR3 sequence: CASSPWEAGEKLFF. The DNA of the CDR3 is TGCGCCAGCAGCCCCTGGGAAGCGGGTGAAAAACTGTTTTTT.

The V call is TRBV12-3 or TRBV12-4, the J call TRBJ2-7; D may be TRBD2 (5 bases). Trimming left V 2 bases short and J 7 bases short, with 6 bases between. The CDR3 has 11 residues. CDR3 in DNA: TGTGCCAGCAGTTTAACGGGAGAGCAGTACTTC. It codes for CASSLTGEQYF.

This clone was detected only once. V and J are TRBV27 and TRBJ1-1; D call uncertain. Trimming cost V 2 bases and J 5 bases, with 9 bases left between them. The CDR3 consists of 13 residues. Germline CDR1 reads MNHEY; CDR2 reads SMNVEV (reference sequence). Here the CDR3 reads CASSLGQLTEAFF. In nucleotides, the CDR3 is TGTGCCAGCAGTTTAGGGCAGTTAACTGAAGCTTTCTTT.

The chain is built from TRBV5-4 and TRBJ2-3; D remains unclear. The germline V and J ends were trimmed by 0 bases and 4 bases, with 9 bases remaining between them. The germline V gene has CDR1 SGHNT and CDR2 YYREEE (reference sequence). The CDR3 contains 14 residues. CDR3 in DNA: TGTGCCAGCAGCTTGGTATATCCGGCAGATACGCAGTATTTT. This encodes CASSLVYPADTQYF.

The genes are TRBV29-1 and TRBJ1-4; 9 bases are a match to TRBD1. This CDR3 has 14 amino acids. After removal of 6 bases from V and 6 bases from J, the junction contained 8 bases not matched to a gene. Looked up from germline, CDR1 is SQVTM and CDR2 is ANQGSEA. CDR3 in DNA: TGCAGCGTCCGAGGGACAGGGTGGGATGAAAAACTGTTTTTT. The encoded protein is CSVRGTGWDEKLFF.

V is TRBV6-5 and J is TRBJ1-5, with 8 bases identical to TRBD1. Trimming at V came to 6 bases and at J to 5 bases, leaving 9 bases not matched to a gene. CDR3 length equals 15 residues. Per the germline V gene, CDR1 is MNHEY and CDR2 is SVGAGI. The CDR3 sequence: CASSHRGARDQPQHF. The CDR3 DNA reads TGTGCCAGCAGCCACAGGGGGGCGCGTGATCAGCCCCAGCATTTT.

The V call is TRBV19, the J call TRBJ2-7; 7 bases line up with TRBD2. CDR3 size: 20 residues. After removal of 4 bases from V and 4 bases from J, the junction contained 25 bases not matched to a gene. CDR1 is LNHDA and CDR2 is SQIVND in the germline V gene (reference sequence). The chain's CDR3 is CASSNILGGSHSIGKYEQYF. CDR3 nucleotide sequence: TGTGCCAGTAGTAATATCTTGGGCGGGAGCCACTCAATTGGGAAGTACGAGCAGTACTTC.

This clone occurred once. This chain uses TRBV28 with TRBJ1-5; no firm D call. CDR1 is MDHEN, CDR2 SYDVKM, per germline. The CDR3 sequence is 12 residues long. Deletions cut 6 bases from V and 0 bases from J, with 3 bases between. The CDR3 DNA sequence: TGTGCCAGCAGATATAGCAATCAGCCCCAGCATTTT. Protein sequence: CASRYSNQPQHF.

V usage is TRBV5-4 and J usage is TRBJ1-1; weak D call: TRBD1 (5 bases). Germline loops: CDR1 SGHNT, CDR2 YYREEE (reference sequence). This CDR3 is 15 amino acids long. V dropped 0 bases and J dropped 4 bases, with 13 bases sitting between them. CDR3 sequence: CASSLAGRGSTEAFF. In DNA form, the CDR3 reads TGTGCCAGCAGCTTGGCCGGGAGGGGCTCCACTGAAGCTTTCTTT.

The chain employs TRBV5-4 and TRBJ2-3; 7 bases align to TRBD2. This CDR3 region has 13 residues. Germline CDR1 reads SGHNT; CDR2 reads YYREEE (reference sequence). The V and J ends lost 7 bases and 1 base, in that order; junction bases with no gene match: 3. The CDR3 DNA sequence: TGTGCCAGCCAAACTAGCGGCACAGATACGCAGTATTTT. Its translation: CASQTSGTDTQYF. The whole variable domain, filled in from reference TRBV5-4 and TRBJ2-3, reads ETGVTQSPTHLIKTRGQQVTLRCSSQSGHNTVSWYQQALGQGPQFIFQYYREEENGRGNFPPRFSGLQFPNYSSELNVNALELDDSALYLCASQTSGTDTQYFGPGTRLTVL.

The chain joins TRBV28 to TRBJ2-2; the D gene is possibly TRBD2 (6 bases). CDR1 and CDR2 (germline): MDHEN, SYDVKM. Trimming cost V 6 bases and J 2 bases, with 13 bases left between them. CDR3 length equals 15 residues. In DNA, the CDR3 is TGTGCCAGCAGCTCCCCCGGGGGTAACACCGGGGAGCTGTTTTTT. This encodes CASSSPGGNTGELFF.

The gene calls are TRBV3-1 (or the pseudogene TRBV3-2) and TRBJ2-7; no clear D. CDR1 and CDR2 from the germline V gene are LGHDT and YNNKEL (reference sequence). V was shortened by 4 bases and J by 2 bases, with 6 bases between the two germline ends. This CDR3 spans 12 amino acids. CDR3 coding DNA: TGTGCCAGCAGCCTCACAACCTACGAGCAGTACTTC. Its protein is CASSLTTYEQYF.

This clone was seen once. The V call is TRBV12-5, the J call TRBJ1-1, with 8 bases matching TRBD1. Germline V gene lookup returns CDR1 LGHNT and CDR2 FRNRAP. CDR3 length: 16 amino acids. The V and J ends lost 2 bases and 1 base, in that order; junction bases with no gene match: 6. The CDR3 spells CASGLSGGLGNTEAFF. CDR3 DNA: TGTGCTAGTGGTTTGTCAGGGGGCCTTGGGAACACTGAAGCTTTCTTT.

V is TRBV5-6 and J is TRBJ2-1; D is perhaps TRBD2 (5 bases). This CDR3 has 15 residues. V was clipped by 4 bases and J by 4 bases, with 15 bases between them. Germline V gene data show CDR1 as SGHDT and CDR2 as YYEEEE. The CDR3 sequence is CASSPEAVNYNEQFF. As DNA, the CDR3 is TGTGCCAGCAGCCCCGAAGCGGTCAATTACAATGAGCAGTTCTTC. The whole variable domain, filled in from reference TRBV5-6 and TRBJ2-1, reads DAGVTQSPTHLIKTRGQQVTLRCSPKSGHDTVSWYQQALGQGPQFIFQYYEEEERQRGNFPDRFSGHQFPNYSSELNVNALLLGDSALYLCASSPEAVNYNEQFFGPGTRLTVL.